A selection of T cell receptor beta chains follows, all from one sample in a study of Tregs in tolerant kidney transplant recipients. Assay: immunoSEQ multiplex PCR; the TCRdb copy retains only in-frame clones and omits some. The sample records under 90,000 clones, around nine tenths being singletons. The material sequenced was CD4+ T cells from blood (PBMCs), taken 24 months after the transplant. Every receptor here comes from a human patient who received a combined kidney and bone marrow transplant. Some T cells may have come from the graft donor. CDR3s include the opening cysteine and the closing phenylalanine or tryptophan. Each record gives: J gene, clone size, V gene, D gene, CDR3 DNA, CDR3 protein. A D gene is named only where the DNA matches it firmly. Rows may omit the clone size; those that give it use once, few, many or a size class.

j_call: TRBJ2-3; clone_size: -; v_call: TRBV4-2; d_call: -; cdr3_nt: TGTGCCAGCAGCCAAGAAAACGAGGGAGATACGCAGTATTTT; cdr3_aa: CASSQENEGDTQYF
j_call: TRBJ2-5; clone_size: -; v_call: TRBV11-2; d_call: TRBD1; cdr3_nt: TGTGCCAGCAGCACTGGACAGGGCCCCAAAGACGACCAGTACTTC; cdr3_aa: CASSTGQGPKDDQYF
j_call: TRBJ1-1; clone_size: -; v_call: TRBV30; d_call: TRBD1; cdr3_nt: TGTGCCTGGGGGACAGGGCCGAACACTGAAGCTTTCTTT; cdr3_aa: CAWGTGPNTEAFF
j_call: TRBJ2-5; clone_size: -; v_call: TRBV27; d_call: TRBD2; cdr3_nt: TGTGCCAGCAGTTTAGGTCTAGCGGGAGGGATTGGCCCAAAAGAGACCCAGTACTTC; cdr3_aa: CASSLGLAGGIGPKETQYF
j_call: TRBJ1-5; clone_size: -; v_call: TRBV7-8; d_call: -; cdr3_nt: TGTGCCAGCAGCTTTCCGGGTAGTCAGCCCCAGCATTTT; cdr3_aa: CASSFPGSQPQHF
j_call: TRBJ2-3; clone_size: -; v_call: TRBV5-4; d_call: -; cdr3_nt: TGTGCCAGCAGCTTTGACTCGCACCCAGATACGCAGTATTTT; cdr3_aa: CASSFDSHPDTQYF
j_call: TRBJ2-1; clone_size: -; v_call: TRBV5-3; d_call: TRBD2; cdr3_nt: TGTGCCAGAAGCAAGGAGCGGGGGTTTACTGGCAATGAGCAGTTCTTC; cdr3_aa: CARSKERGFTGNEQFF
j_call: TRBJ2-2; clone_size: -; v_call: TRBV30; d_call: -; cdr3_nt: TGTGCCTGGAGTGTACGACAGGACACCGGGGAGCTGTTTTTT; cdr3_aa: CAWSVRQDTGELFF
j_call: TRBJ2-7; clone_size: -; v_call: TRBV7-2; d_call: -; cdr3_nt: TGTGCCAGCAGCTTACTCTCAGGGCCATACGAGCAGTACTTC; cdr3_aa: CASSLLSGPYEQYF
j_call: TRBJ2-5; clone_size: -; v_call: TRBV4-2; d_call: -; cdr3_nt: TGTGCCAGCAGCCAAGAAACAGCGGGTAACCAAGAGACCCAGTACTTC; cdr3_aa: CASSQETAGNQETQYF
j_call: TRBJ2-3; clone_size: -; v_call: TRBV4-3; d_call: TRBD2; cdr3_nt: TGCGCCAGCAGCCTGGGGCCGGGACTAGCGGGTGATACGCAGTATTTT; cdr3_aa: CASSLGPGLAGDTQYF
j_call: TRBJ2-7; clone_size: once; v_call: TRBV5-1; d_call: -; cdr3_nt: TGCGCCAGCAGCAGGAACAGGGCTTTAACCTACGAGCAGTACTTC; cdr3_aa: CASSRNRALTYEQYF
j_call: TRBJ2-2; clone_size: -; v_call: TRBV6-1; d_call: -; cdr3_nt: TGTGCCAGCAGTGACAGGGGTCTAAACACCGGGGAGCTGTTTTTT; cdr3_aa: CASSDRGLNTGELFF
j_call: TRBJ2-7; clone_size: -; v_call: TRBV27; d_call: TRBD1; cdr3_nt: TGTGCCAGCAGCCTCCGGGACAGGGACTACGAGCAGTACTTC; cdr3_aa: CASSLRDRDYEQYF
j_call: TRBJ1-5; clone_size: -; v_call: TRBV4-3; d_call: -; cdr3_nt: TGCGCCAGCAGCCAAAATTTGGCAGGGGACAATCAGCCCCAGCATTTT; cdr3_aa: CASSQNLAGDNQPQHF
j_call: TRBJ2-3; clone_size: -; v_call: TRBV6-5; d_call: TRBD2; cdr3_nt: TGTGCCACCTCGACTAGCGGGAGTTTAAATACGCAGTATTTT; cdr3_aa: CATSTSGSLNTQYF
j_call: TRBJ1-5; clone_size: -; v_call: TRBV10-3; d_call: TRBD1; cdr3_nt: TGTGCCATCAGTGGACAGGGGTCCAATCAGCCCCAGCATTTT; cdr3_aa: CAISGQGSNQPQHF
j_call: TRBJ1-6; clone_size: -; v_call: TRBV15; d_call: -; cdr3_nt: TGTGCCACCAGCAGAGAAGGGGGAGGGGCACACTCACCCCTCCACTTT; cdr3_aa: CATSREGGGAHSPLHF
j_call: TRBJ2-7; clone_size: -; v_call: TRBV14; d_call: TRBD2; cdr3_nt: TGTGCCAGCAGCCAGAGCGGGGGGGGAACCTACGAGCAGTACTTC; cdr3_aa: CASSQSGGGTYEQYF
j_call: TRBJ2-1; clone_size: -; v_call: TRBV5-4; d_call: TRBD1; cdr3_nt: TGTGCCAGCAGCCCCGACAGGGCGACCTACAATGAGCAGTTCTTC; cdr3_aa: CASSPDRATYNEQFF
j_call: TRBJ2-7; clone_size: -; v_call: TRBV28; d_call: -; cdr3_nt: TGTGCCAGCAGTTTGGCCCGGGCAGGGGCCTACGAGCAGTACTTC; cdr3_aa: CASSLARAGAYEQYF
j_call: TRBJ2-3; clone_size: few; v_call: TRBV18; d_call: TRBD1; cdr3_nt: TGTGCCAGCTCATACAGGGGCCCTAGCACAGATACGCAGTATTTT; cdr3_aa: CASSYRGPSTDTQYF
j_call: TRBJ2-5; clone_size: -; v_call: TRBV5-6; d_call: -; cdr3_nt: TGTGCCAGCAGCTTGGGACGGACAGTAGAAGAGACCCAGTACTTC; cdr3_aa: CASSLGRTVEETQYF
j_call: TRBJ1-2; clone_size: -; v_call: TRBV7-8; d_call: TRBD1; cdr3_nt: TGTGCCAGCAGCTTAACCCAGGGGGGCTTAACTAACTATGGCTACACCTTC; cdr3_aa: CASSLTQGGLTNYGYTF
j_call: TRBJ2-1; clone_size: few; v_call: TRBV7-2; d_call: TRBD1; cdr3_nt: TGTGCCAGCAGCCCCAGACAGGGGCGTAATGAGCAGTTCTTC; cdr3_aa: CASSPRQGRNEQFF
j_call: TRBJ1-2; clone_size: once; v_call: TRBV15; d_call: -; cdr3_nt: TGTGCCACCAGCGGAGTACGACAGGATGGCTACACCTTC; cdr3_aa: CATSGVRQDGYTF
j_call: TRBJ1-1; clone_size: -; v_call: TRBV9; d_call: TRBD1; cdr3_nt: TGTGCCAAGTGGGACAGCCAGAACACTGAAGCTTTCTTT; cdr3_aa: CAKWDSQNTEAFF
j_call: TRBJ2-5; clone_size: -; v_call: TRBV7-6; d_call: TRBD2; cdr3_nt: TGTGCCAGCAGCGTGACTAGCGGGGGGCCGGGAGAGACCCAGTACTTC; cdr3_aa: CASSVTSGGPGETQYF
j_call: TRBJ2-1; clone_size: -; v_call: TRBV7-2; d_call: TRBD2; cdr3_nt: TGTGCCAGCAGCTTAGGGACTAGCGGGAGTTTGAATGAGCAGTTCTTC; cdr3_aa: CASSLGTSGSLNEQFF
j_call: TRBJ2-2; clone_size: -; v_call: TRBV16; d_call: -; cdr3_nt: TGTGCCAGCAGCCAATTTGAGGGAGGCCCCGGGGAGCTGTTTTTT; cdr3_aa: CASSQFEGGPGELFF
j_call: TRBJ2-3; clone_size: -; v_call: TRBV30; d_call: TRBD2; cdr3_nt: TGTGCCTGGGCTCTAGCGGGGGGTTTCAGAGATACGCAGTATTTT; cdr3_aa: CAWALAGGFRDTQYF
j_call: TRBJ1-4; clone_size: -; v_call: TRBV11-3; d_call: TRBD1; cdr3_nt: TGTGCCAGCAGCTTAAGACAGGGTGTTAATGAAAAACTGTTTTTT; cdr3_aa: CASSLRQGVNEKLFF
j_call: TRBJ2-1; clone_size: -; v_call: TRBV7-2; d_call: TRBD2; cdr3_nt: TGTGCCAGCAGCTTATTTAGCGGGAGGAGTGGAAATGAGCAGTTCTTC; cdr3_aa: CASSLFSGRSGNEQFF
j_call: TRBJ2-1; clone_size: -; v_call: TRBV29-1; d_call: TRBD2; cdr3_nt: TGCAGCGGGAGCGGGGGTAGCTCCTACAATGAGCAGTTCTTC; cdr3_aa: CSGSGGSSYNEQFF
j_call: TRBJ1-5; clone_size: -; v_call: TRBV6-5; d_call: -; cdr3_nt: TGTGCCAGCGCCTCCCACAGGGCCACGGGTCCCCAGCATTTT; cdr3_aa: CASASHRATGPQHF